The clone carrying this TCR beta chain turned up a few times. Antigen: not known. These data are taken from a study of T cells in Graves' hyperthyroidism and ophthalmopathy. Study context: Blood was drawn when the patient was first diagnosed and still untreated. Study-level findings and limits: Blood also carried most thyroid clonotypes expanded above 0.001.

Aged 18 to 65, the patients had hyperthyroidism that was newly diagnosed and had lasted under 2 months. Template material for amplifying TCR beta CDR3 regions consisted of RNA transcripts. TCR CDR3 underwent first-round RT-PCR with the HTBI primer set. MiXCR was run by TCRdb on the multiplex PCR reads, yielding one entry per CDR3 protein. The top ten clones hold 30% to 40% of a sample with about 760,000 distinct CDR3 sequences, roughly a third of them seen once. CDR3 length: 16 amino acids. The germline V gene encodes CDR1 SGHAT and CDR2 FQNNGV. The V and J ends lost 3 bases and 0 bases respectively, with 12 bases between them.

The chain combines TRBV11-2 with TRBJ1-3; a possible D gene is TRBD1 (6 bases). The origin of this receptor is a woman aged 40 to 50 with Graves' hyperthyroidism. The sequenced sample was blood. CDR3 amino acids: CASSFRGWSSGNTIYF. CDR3 nucleotides: TGTGCCAGCAGCTTCAGGGGTTGGAGCTCTGGAAACACCATATATTTT.